Presented here are 13 T cell receptor beta chains from one specimen sequenced in a study of cytomegalovirus exposure and HLA in healthy donors. In the PCR, 60 Vbeta and 13 Jbeta primers were used. Libraries were prepared by immunoSEQ multiplex PCR; TCRdb keeps only in-frame clonotypes and omits some of them. Of roughly 120,000 clones detected, roughly 80% appear once; the ten largest clones hold roughly 6%. Sequenced sample: PBMCs. These receptors all stem from a young man in good health and CMV-seropositive.

The V call is TRBV7-6, the J call TRBJ2-3; D is undetermined. Deletions cut 5 bases from V and 3 bases from J, with 6 bases between. Germline CDR1 is SGHVS and CDR2 is FNYEAQ. This CDR3 has 12 residues. CDR3 sequence reads: CASSQITDTQYF. Written as DNA, the CDR3 is TGTGCCAGCAGCCAAATTACAGATACGCAGTATTTT. The full variable domain, rest sourced from reference TRBV7-6 and TRBJ2-3, is GAGVSQSPRYKVTKRGQDVALRCDPISGHVSLYWYRQALGQGPEFLTYFNYEAQQDKSGLPNDRFSAERPEGSISTLTIQRTEQRDSAMYRCASSQITDTQYFGPGTRLTVL.

The chain joins TRBV19 to TRBJ2-3, with 7 bases that match TRBD2. Per the germline V gene, CDR1 is LNHDA and CDR2 is SQIVND (reference sequence). With 6 bases clipped from V and 0 bases from J, the junction kept 12 bases outside the gene matches. The CDR3 totals 17 residues. CDR3 in amino acids: CASSPTARGGSTDTQYF. For the CDR3, the DNA is TGTGCCAGTAGCCCAACGGCGCGGGGAGGGAGCACAGATACGCAGTATTTT.

The chain couples TRBV27 to TRBJ2-5; D call uncertain. The DNA matches TRBJ2-7 better at its end, which makes the J call doubtful. The CDR3 totals 13 residues. From germline, CDR1 is MNHEY and CDR2 SMNVEV (reference sequence). The CDR3: CASSHGSSYEQYF. CDR3 DNA sequence: TGTGCCAGCAGTCATGGTAGTTCCTACGAGCAGTACTTC.

The chain couples TRBV5-1 to TRBJ1-5; no reliable D call. Germline CDR1 and CDR2: SGHRS and YFSETQ. This CDR3 has 15 residues. V was trimmed by 2 bases and J by 5 bases, leaving 14 bases between them. The CDR3 DNA sequence: TGCGCCAGCAGCTTCTCGGGAAAGGGAGATCAGCCCCAGCATTTT. Protein sequence: CASSFSGKGDQPQHF.

The rearrangement links TRBV7-8 to TRBJ1-5; D is possibly TRBD1 (6 bases). From germline, CDR1 is SGHVS and CDR2 FQNEAQ. V lost 4 bases to trimming and J lost 7 bases, with 14 bases between them. CDR3 length: 14 residues. The CDR3 nucleotides are TGTGCCAGCAGCTCGAGGGCAGGGGACCAGCCCCAGCATTTT. Its protein is CASSSRAGDQPQHF.

The chain carries TRBV19 and TRBJ2-7; the D gene is possibly TRBD1 (6 bases). This CDR3 region has 14 residues. Trimming removed 5 bases from V and 0 bases from J, with 11 bases in between. Germline assignment: CDR1 LNHDA and CDR2 SQIVND (reference sequence). In DNA, the CDR3 is TGTGCCAGTAGTTCCCGACAGGTCTCCTACGAGCAGTACTTC. It specifies CASSSRQVSYEQYF.

J is TRBJ2-2 and V is TRBV19; 9 bases align to TRBD2. CDR3 size: 14 residues. Germline CDR1 and CDR2: LNHDA and SQIVND (reference sequence). V shed 6 bases and J 6 bases; nucleotides not matched to a gene: 5. CDR3 nucleotide sequence: TGTGCCAGTAGGCGAGCGGGGGGCTCCGGGGAGCTGTTTTTT. Translated: CASRRAGGSGELFF.

This clone was recorded once. V is TRBV2 and J is TRBJ1-5; tentatively, D is TRBD1 (5 bases). Germline V gene data show CDR1 as SNHLY and CDR2 as FYNNEI. This CDR3 region has 15 residues. The V gene lost 3 bases and the J gene lost 3 bases, with 12 bases spanning the gap. CDR3 amino acids: CASSEGLSPNQPQHF. Written as DNA, the CDR3 is TGTGCCAGCAGTGAGGGACTCAGCCCCAATCAGCCCCAGCATTTT.

The chain employs TRBV5-1 and TRBJ1-3; maybe TRBD1 (5 bases). Trimming took off 7 bases at V and 2 bases at J, with 16 bases between the two ends. Germline CDR1 is SGHRS and CDR2 is YFSETQ. The CDR3 is made up of 15 amino acids. CDR3 in amino acids: CASRDGRTPGNTIYF. CDR3 coding DNA: TGCGCCAGCCGTGACGGGCGGACACCTGGAAACACCATATATTTT.

This clone has more than one count but fewer than ten. The chain links TRBV10-3 to TRBJ1-1; 9 bases are a match to TRBD1. Germline V lookup: CDR1 ENHRY, CDR2 SYGVKD. V was clipped by 3 bases and J by 1 base; unmatched bases: 6. This CDR3 has 16 residues. The CDR3 reads CAISDHRTGANTEAFF. The CDR3 DNA follows: TGTGCCATCAGTGACCACAGGACAGGGGCGAACACTGAAGCTTTCTTT.

This clone was recorded a few times. The DNA for the CDR3 is TGTGCCAGCAGTCCGAGGGAACACGAGCAGTACTTC. Its protein product is CASSPREHEQYF. The chain has TRBV19 and TRBJ2-7, with D possibly being TRBD2 (5 bases). The CDR3 has 12 residues. Per germline, CDR1 LNHDA and CDR2 SQIVND (reference sequence). The germline V and J ends were trimmed by 9 bases and 5 bases, with 14 bases remaining between them.

J is TRBJ2-1 and V is TRBV25-1; 8 bases are shared with TRBD1. From germline, CDR1 is MGHDK and CDR2 SYGVNS. The trim removed 7 bases at V and 9 bases at J, leaving 5 bases unmatched. The CDR3 is made up of 12 amino acids. Here the CDR3 reads CASNQGASEQFF. In DNA, the CDR3 is TGTGCCAGCAATCAGGGGGCAAGTGAGCAGTTCTTC.

V and J are TRBV6-1 and TRBJ1-1, with unresolved D. Between the trimmed V and J ends, which lost 8 bases and 0 bases, there was a span of 10 bases. CDR1 and CDR2 from the germline V gene are MNHNS and SASEGT. This CDR3 spans 13 amino acids. This CDR3 reads CASVLQMNTEAFF. In DNA form, the CDR3 reads TGTGCCAGCGTGTTACAAATGAACACTGAAGCTTTCTTT.